Included here is one TCR beta chain sequence, with context. The data stem from a study of blood T cells in healthy people across ages. Germline values: CDR1 SGHAT, CDR2 FQDESV (reference sequence). CDR3 length: 16 amino acids. The germline V and J ends were trimmed by 3 bases and 3 bases, with 17 bases remaining between them. Primers used in a second PCR of roughly 6 to 11 cycles were a sample-barcoded 5' primer and a J-beta primer mix. TCRdb redid the calling of the 5' RACE reads with MiXCR, one entry per CDR3 protein. The table lists about 2 million distinct CDR3 sequences, about 50% of them singletons.

What was sequenced was blood. The sequence was obtained from a woman between 35 and 50 years old in good health. The chain recombines TRBV11-1 with TRBJ2-5, with D maybe TRBD2 (7 bases). The CDR3 loop reads CASSLQAWGGEETQYF. The DNA of the CDR3 is TGTGCCAGCAGCTTGCAAGCGTGGGGGGGCGAAGAGACCCAGTACTTC.